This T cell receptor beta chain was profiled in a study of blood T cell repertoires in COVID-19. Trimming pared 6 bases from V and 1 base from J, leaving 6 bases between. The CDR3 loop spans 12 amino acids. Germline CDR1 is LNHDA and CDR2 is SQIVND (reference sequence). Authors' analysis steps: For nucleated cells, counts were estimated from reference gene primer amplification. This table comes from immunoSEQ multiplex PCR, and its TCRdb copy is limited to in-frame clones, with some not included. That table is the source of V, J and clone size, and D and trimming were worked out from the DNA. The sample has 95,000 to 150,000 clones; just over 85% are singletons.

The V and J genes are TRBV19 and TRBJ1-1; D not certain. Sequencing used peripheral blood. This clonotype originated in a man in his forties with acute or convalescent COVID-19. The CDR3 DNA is TGTGCCAGTAGCCCGGGGAACACTGAAGCTTTCTTT. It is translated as CASSPGNTEAFF.